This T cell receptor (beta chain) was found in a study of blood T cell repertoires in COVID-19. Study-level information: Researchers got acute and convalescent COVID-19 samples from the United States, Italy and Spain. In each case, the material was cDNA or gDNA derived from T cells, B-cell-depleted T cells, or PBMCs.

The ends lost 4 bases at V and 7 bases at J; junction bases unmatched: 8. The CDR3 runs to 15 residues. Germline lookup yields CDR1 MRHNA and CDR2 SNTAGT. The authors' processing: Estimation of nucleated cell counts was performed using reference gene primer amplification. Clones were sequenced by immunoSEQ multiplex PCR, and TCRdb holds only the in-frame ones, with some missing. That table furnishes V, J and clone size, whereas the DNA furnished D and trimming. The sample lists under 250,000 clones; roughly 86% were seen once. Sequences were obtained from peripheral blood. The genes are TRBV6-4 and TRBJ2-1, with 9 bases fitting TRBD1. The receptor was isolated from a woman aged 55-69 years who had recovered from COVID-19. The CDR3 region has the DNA TGTGCCAGCAGTGCCGCGGGACAGGGTTCAAATGAGCAGTTCTTC. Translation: CASSAAGQGSNEQFF.